This section outlines one T cell receptor (beta chain) sequence together with its context. The CDR3 sequence is 13 residues long. V shed 4 bases and J shed 3 bases, with 8 bases lying between them. CDR1 SGHDT and CDR2 YYEEEE come from the germline V gene. TCRdb reprocessed the RACE reads with MiXCR, giving one entry per CDR3 protein. The sample contains roughly 90,000 distinct CDR3 sequences, roughly 10% of which appear only once. The time point here: patch test 3, about 24 weeks after DPC sensitization. As for treatment: therapeutic diphenylcyclopropenone sensitization with weekly scalp DPC. These data are taken from a study of human T cells and chemical hapten exposure.

The chain is built from TRBV5-6 and TRBJ1-3; D gene unclear. The sequence came from a young woman with alopecia areata. Some clones in this sample may be carry-over from other donors' samples. The sequencing used whole blood, collected in connection with sensitization to the hapten diphenylcyclopropenone (DPC). CDR3: CASSQAVGNTIYF. CDR3 DNA: TGTGCCAGCAGCCAGGCGGTTGGAAACACCATATATTTT.